This paragraph covers one TCR beta chain sequence. Its antigen is not yet known. One base away there is no much larger clone; base qualities are not given. This specimen belongs to a study of regulatory T cells in long-lasting Graves disease (dated by TCRdb to the early 2020s). Context from the whole study: To count as having persistent Graves' disease, a patient had to have received antithyroid drug treatment for over 5 years with TSH receptor autoantibodies remaining persistently positive. Patients with persistent Graves' disease were compared with patients with newly diagnosed Graves' disease using TCR sequencing and RNA sequencing of peripheral blood. The study was registered as a clinical trial and conducted in China. A total of around 35 samples underwent TCR sequencing, from roughly 13 patients with persistent Graves' disease and some 20 patients with newly diagnosed Graves' disease. Antithyroid drugs had been taken for 10 to 13 years on average by persistent Graves' disease patients in the clinical cohort. Summary of the overall study and its limitations: TRBV28, TRBJ1-2 and TRBJ2-5 were preferentially used in persistent disease, while TRBV20-1 and TRBJ2-1 were favored in newly diagnosed disease. Patients with persistent disease shared more public clonotypes (fewer than 3,000) than newly diagnosed patients did (more than 900). The small sample size was acknowledged by the authors as a limitation that may reduce accuracy. Only the TCR beta chain was sequenced and analyzed. Peripheral blood alone was examined, since thyroid tissue, which constituted the primary lesion, could not be accessed. Lower TCR Shannon entropy and fewer highly expanded clones were observed in persistent Graves' disease patients than in newly diagnosed patients, which suggested clonal expansion.

This specimen's time point label, per the study, means: persistent/refractory GD, antithyroid drugs over 5 years with positive TRAb. For both TCR sequencing and RNA sequencing, RNA was extracted from PBMCs using TRIzol. The diagnosis of Graves' disease was made according to American Thyroid Association guidelines. Recruitment of patients was carried out at an endocrinology department in Xi'an, China. Each patient gave about 8.1 milliliters of peripheral blood, collected in an EDTA anticoagulant tube. PBMCs were isolated by Ficoll Paque Plus density gradient separation without further T cell sorting. An Agilent 2100 Bioanalyzer and agarose gel were used to check RNA quality, while a NanoDrop 2000 measured RNA concentration. The library was produced with multiplex PCR. The instrument was an Illumina HiSeq 4000. To build TCR beta libraries, CDR3 regions were amplified by Arm-PCR using iRepertoire HTBI primers. Before sequencing, the PCR products went through gel purification. Under the source paper's analysis protocol: Gene usage analysis of CDR3 amino acid clonotypes used the approximately 62 TRBV and some 15 TRBJ segments found across samples. COPE and FqMerger were used to merge filtered high-quality paired reads into contigs. BLAST was used to align contigs to IMGT TRBV, TRBD and TRBJ reference genes, and CDR3 was defined according to IMGT. Highly expanded clones were defined as clonotypes with a frequency above 0.1%. Shannon entropy served as the measure of repertoire diversity, while the Gini coefficient captured V-J evenness. A clonotype found in more than one individual was treated as public. TCRdb reanalyzed the raw reads on its own, using fastp at Q25 for trimming and MiXCR for clone calling, and kept in-frame beta chains. CDR3 protein sequences are deduplicated, and each keeps its most common genes and DNA. In this record, the V and J calls reflect TCRdb's handling and not the investigators' own analysis. This sample holds about 430,000 distinct CDR3 sequences; roughly 21% were observed only once. The leading ten clones occupy roughly an eighth of the sample.

CDR3 length: 12 amino acids, cysteine to phenylalanine. Only the CDR3 DNA stays, 36 bases, in frame from base 1. CDR1 is given as SEHNR and CDR2 as FQNEAQ, both from the germline V gene (reference sequence). Cut back by 3 bases and 7 bases, the V and J ends lie 9 bases apart. This material consisted of peripheral blood mononuclear cells (PBMCs), taken when the disease was refractory, from a patient treated with antithyroid drugs. This sequence was found in a female donor with Graves disease. The rearranged segments are TRBV7-9 and TRBJ1-1, and the D gene may be TRBD1, 5 bases matching. The CDR3 loop reads CASSFGTVEAFF. The nucleotide sequence reads as follows: TGTGCCAGCAGCTTCGGGACTGTTGAAGCTTTCTTT.